Described below is a single TCR beta chain sequence and its context. Repertoires were generated with immunoSEQ multiplex PCR, while TCRdb's copy carries only in-frame clones and drops some. The profile shows roughly 61,000 clones, roughly 85% of them singletons. The record originates from a study of OX40 agonist ivuxolimab in advanced cancers. This TCR was recovered from an adult with an advanced solid tumor such as melanoma, head and neck, liver or kidney cancer. Source: CD4+ or CD8+ T cells sorted from blood, taken in a trial of the OX40 agonist ivuxolimab.

The CDR3 is CASSEARGSWHEQYF. CDR3 coding DNA: TGTGCCAGCAGTGAAGCGAGGGGTAGCTGGCACGAGCAGTACTTC. V usage is TRBV6-1 and J usage is TRBJ2-7; D may correspond to TRBD1 or TRBD2 (5 bases each). The V gene's germline CDR1 is MNHNS and CDR2 SASEGT. Trimming shortened V by 0 bases and J by 5 bases, and 14 bases separated the two germline ends. The CDR3 loop spans 15 amino acids.